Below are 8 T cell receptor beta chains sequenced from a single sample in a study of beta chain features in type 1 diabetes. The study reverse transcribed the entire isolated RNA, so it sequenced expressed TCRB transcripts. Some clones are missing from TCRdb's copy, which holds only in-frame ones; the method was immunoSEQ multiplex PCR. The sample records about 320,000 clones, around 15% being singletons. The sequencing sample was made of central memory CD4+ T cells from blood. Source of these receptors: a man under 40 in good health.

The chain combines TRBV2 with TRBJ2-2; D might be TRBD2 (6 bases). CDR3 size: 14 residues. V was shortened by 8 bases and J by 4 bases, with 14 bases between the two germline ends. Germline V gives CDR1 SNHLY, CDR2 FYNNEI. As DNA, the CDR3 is TGTGCCAGCGTGGAGGCGGGAAGCACCGGGGAGCTGTTTTTT. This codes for CASVEAGSTGELFF.

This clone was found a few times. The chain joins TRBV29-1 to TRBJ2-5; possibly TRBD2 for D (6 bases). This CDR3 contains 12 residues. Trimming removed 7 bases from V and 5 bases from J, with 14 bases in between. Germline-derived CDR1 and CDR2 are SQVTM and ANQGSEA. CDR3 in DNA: TGCAGCGCCAAGACTAGAAGGGAGACCCAGTACTTC. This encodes CSAKTRRETQYF.

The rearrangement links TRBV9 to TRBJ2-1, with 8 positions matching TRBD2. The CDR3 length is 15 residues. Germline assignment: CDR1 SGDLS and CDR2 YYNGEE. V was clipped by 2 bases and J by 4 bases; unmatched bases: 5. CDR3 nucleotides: TGTGCCAGCAGCGTCGGGACTAGAGTTTACAATGAGCAGTTCTTC. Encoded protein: CASSVGTRVYNEQFF.

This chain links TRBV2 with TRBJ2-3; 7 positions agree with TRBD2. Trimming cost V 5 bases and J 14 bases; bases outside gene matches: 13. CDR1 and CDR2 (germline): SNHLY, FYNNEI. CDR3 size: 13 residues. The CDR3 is CASSSSGGGWLYF. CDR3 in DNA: TGTGCCAGCAGTTCTAGCGGCGGAGGATGGTTGTATTTT.

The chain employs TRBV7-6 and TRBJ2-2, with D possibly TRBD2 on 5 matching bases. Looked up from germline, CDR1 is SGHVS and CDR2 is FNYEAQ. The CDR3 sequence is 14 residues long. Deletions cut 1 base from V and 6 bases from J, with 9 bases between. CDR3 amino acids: CASSLGGSAGELFF. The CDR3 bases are TGTGCCAGCAGCTTAGGAGGGTCGGCCGGGGAGCTGTTTTTT.

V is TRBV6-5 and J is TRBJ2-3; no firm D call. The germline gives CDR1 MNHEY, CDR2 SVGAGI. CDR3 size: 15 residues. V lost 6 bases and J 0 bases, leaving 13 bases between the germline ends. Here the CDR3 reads CASRTRFSSTDTQYF. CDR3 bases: TGTGCCAGCAGGACGAGGTTCTCTAGCACAGATACGCAGTATTTT.

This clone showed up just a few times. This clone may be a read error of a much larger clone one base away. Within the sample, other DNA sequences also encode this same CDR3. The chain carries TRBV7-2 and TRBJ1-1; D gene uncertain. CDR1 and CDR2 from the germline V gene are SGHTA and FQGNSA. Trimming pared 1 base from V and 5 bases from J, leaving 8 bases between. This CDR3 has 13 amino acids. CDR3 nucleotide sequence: TGTGCCAGCAGCTTAGGGACGGGGACTGAAGCTTTCTTT. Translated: CASSLGTGTEAFF.

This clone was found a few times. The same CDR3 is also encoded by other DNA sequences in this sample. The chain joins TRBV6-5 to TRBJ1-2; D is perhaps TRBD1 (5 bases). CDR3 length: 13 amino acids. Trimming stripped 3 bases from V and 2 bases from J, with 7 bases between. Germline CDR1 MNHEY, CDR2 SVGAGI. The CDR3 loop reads CASSYTGNYGYTF. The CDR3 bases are TGTGCCAGCAGTTATACAGGCAACTATGGCTACACCTTC.